The rows below give T cell receptor beta chains drawn from one sample of a study of Ad26.COV2.S vaccination and SARS-CoV-2 variants. TCRdb keeps only in-frame clones here, not all; method: immunoSEQ multiplex PCR. The profile covers over 400,000 clones, with over 80% appearing a single time and approximately 1.6% taken by the ten largest. This specimen was peripheral blood, taken in a trial of Ad26.COV2.S vaccine versus placebo. The receptor source for this set is a person between 18 and 65 years old who received the Ad26.COV2.S COVID-19 vaccine or a placebo. Both conserved end residues are part of each CDR3. The order of the fields is J gene, clone size, D gene, V gene, CDR3 protein, CDR3 DNA. A D gene is named only where the DNA matches it firmly. Not all rows give a size; the values are once, few, many and, for expanded clones, a class.

J gene: TRBJ2-2; clone size: NA; D gene: TRBD2; V gene: TRBV10-2; CDR3 protein: CASSHMIAGSTGELFF; CDR3 DNA: TGCGCCAGCAGCCACATGATAGCGGGGAGTACCGGGGAGCTGTTTTTT
J gene: TRBJ1-2; clone size: NA; D gene: TRBD1; V gene: TRBV3-1/TRBV3-2; CDR3 protein: CASSSGQGVGYGYTF; CDR3 DNA: TGTGCCAGCAGCTCCGGACAGGGGGTAGGCTATGGCTACACCTTC
J gene: TRBJ1-3; clone size: NA; D gene: NA; V gene: TRBV5-5; CDR3 protein: CASSLASSSSGNTIYF; CDR3 DNA: TGTGCCAGCAGCTTGGCCAGTAGTAGCTCTGGAAACACCATATATTTT
J gene: TRBJ2-7; clone size: NA; D gene: NA; V gene: TRBV5-4; CDR3 protein: CASSLTGSLEQYF; CDR3 DNA: TGTGCCAGCAGCTTGACAGGGAGCTTGGAGCAGTACTTC
J gene: TRBJ1-2; clone size: NA; D gene: NA; V gene: TRBV9; CDR3 protein: CASSPRGEAFYGYTF; CDR3 DNA: TGTGCCAGCAGCCCCCGGGGGGAGGCCTTCTATGGCTACACCTTC
J gene: TRBJ1-6; clone size: NA; D gene: NA; V gene: TRBV6-2/TRBV6-3; CDR3 protein: CASSPLGTLGNSPLHF; CDR3 DNA: TGTGCCAGCAGTCCGCTCGGGACCCTCGGGAATTCACCCCTCCACTTT
J gene: TRBJ2-3; clone size: once; D gene: TRBD2; V gene: TRBV5-4; CDR3 protein: CASSLGERGDTQYF; CDR3 DNA: TGTGCCAGCAGCTTGGGGGAGCGGGGAGATACGCAGTATTTT
J gene: TRBJ2-1; clone size: NA; D gene: NA; V gene: TRBV6-4; CDR3 protein: CASSDSNDGYNEQFF; CDR3 DNA: TGTGCCAGCAGTGACTCAAACGATGGATACAATGAGCAGTTCTTC
J gene: TRBJ1-5; clone size: once; D gene: NA; V gene: TRBV19; CDR3 protein: CASSTAAQPQHF; CDR3 DNA: TGTGCCAGTAGTACAGCGGCCCAGCCCCAGCATTTT
J gene: TRBJ2-1; clone size: NA; D gene: NA; V gene: TRBV9; CDR3 protein: CASSSGAGTTHNEQFF; CDR3 DNA: TGTGCCAGCAGCAGCGGAGCCGGGACAACCCACAATGAGCAGTTCTTC
J gene: TRBJ2-7; clone size: NA; D gene: NA; V gene: TRBV11-2; CDR3 protein: CASSSGEQYF; CDR3 DNA: TGTGCCAGCAGCTCGGGAGAGCAGTACTTC
J gene: TRBJ2-2; clone size: NA; D gene: NA; V gene: TRBV11-2; CDR3 protein: CASSPPSVNTGELFF; CDR3 DNA: TGTGCCAGCAGCCCACCCTCAGTAAACACCGGGGAGCTGTTTTTT
J gene: TRBJ2-2; clone size: NA; D gene: TRBD1; V gene: TRBV4-1; CDR3 protein: CASSQPLTAPGQGANTGELFF; CDR3 DNA: TGCGCCAGCAGCCAACCTCTAACCGCCCCGGGACAGGGCGCGAACACCGGGGAGCTGTTTTTT
J gene: TRBJ2-2; clone size: NA; D gene: TRBD1; V gene: TRBV6-2/TRBV6-3; CDR3 protein: CASSYSKARPRQGAFVGELFF; CDR3 DNA: TGTGCCAGCAGTTACTCGAAAGCCCGGCCGAGGCAGGGGGCTTTCGTCGGGGAGCTGTTTTTT
J gene: TRBJ1-2; clone size: NA; D gene: NA; V gene: TRBV4-3; CDR3 protein: CASSQGTQGTYGYTF; CDR3 DNA: TGCGCCAGCAGCCAAGGAACACAGGGAACCTATGGCTACACCTTC
J gene: TRBJ1-1; clone size: NA; D gene: NA; V gene: TRBV2; CDR3 protein: CASRATTGNTEAFF; CDR3 DNA: TGTGCCAGCAGGGCGACTACAGGGAACACTGAAGCTTTCTTT
J gene: TRBJ1-4; clone size: NA; D gene: NA; V gene: TRBV24-1; CDR3 protein: CATSDSRVRNEKLFF; CDR3 DNA: TGTGCCACCAGTGATTCCAGGGTTCGGAATGAAAAACTGTTTTTT
J gene: TRBJ2-2; clone size: many; D gene: TRBD1; V gene: TRBV3-1/TRBV3-2; CDR3 protein: CAPSWDRGPGELFF; CDR3 DNA: TGTGCCCCATCCTGGGACAGGGGACCCGGGGAGCTGTTTTTT
J gene: TRBJ1-1; clone size: NA; D gene: NA; V gene: TRBV12-3/TRBV12-4; CDR3 protein: CASSLAIPLAFF; CDR3 DNA: TGTGCCAGCAGTTTAGCGATACCCTTGGCTTTCTTT
J gene: TRBJ2-2; clone size: NA; D gene: TRBD1; V gene: TRBV9; CDR3 protein: CASSVAYTAHRGDTGELFF; CDR3 DNA: TGTGCCAGCAGCGTAGCCTACACCGCACACAGGGGGGACACCGGGGAGCTGTTTTTT
J gene: TRBJ1-2; clone size: NA; D gene: NA; V gene: TRBV4-1; CDR3 protein: CASSQGQGGDYGYTF; CDR3 DNA: TGCGCCAGCAGCCAAGGGCAGGGAGGTGACTATGGCTACACCTTC
J gene: TRBJ2-1; clone size: NA; D gene: NA; V gene: TRBV9; CDR3 protein: CASSVVAGLGNEQFF; CDR3 DNA: TGTGCCAGCAGCGTAGTTGCAGGGCTTGGGAATGAGCAGTTCTTC
J gene: TRBJ2-3; clone size: NA; D gene: TRBD2; V gene: TRBV5-1; CDR3 protein: CASSPSSGGHRGTQYF; CDR3 DNA: TGCGCCAGCAGCCCATCGAGCGGGGGTCATCGCGGGACGCAGTATTTT
J gene: TRBJ1-1; clone size: NA; D gene: NA; V gene: TRBV5-1; CDR3 protein: CASSLGQVGTTEAFF; CDR3 DNA: TGCGCCAGCAGCTTGGGCCAGGTAGGCACCACTGAAGCTTTCTTT
J gene: TRBJ2-1; clone size: NA; D gene: TRBD2; V gene: TRBV7-6; CDR3 protein: CASSLAPLAGWEQFF; CDR3 DNA: TGTGCCAGCAGCTTAGCGCCACTAGCGGGGTGGGAGCAGTTCTTC